This T cell receptor beta chain was profiled in a study of blood T cell repertoires in COVID-19. This CDR3 is built from 13 residues. Germline-derived CDR1 and CDR2 are SGHNT and YYREEE (reference sequence). V lost 6 bases and J 9 bases, leaving 18 bases between the germline ends. Profiling relied on immunoSEQ multiplex PCR, and the TCRdb table lists in-frame clones only, not all of them. The table includes around 250,000 clones, about 91% detected once. The chain couples TRBV5-4 to TRBJ1-1; D remains ambiguous. This clonotype was sampled from a woman between 40 and 55 years old who had recovered from COVID-19. Sequences were obtained from peripheral blood. The CDR3 loop reads CASTAFAGQKAFF. As DNA, the CDR3 is TGTGCCAGCACCGCTTTCGCGGGCCAGAAAGCTTTCTTT.